This T cell receptor (beta chain) was profiled in a study of cytomegalovirus exposure and HLA in healthy donors. About the study: For the approximately 430 genotyped donors, more than 80% fell within the Caucasian-associated ancestry cluster.

In the PCR, 60 Vbeta and 13 Jbeta primers were used. Sequencing was performed with immunoSEQ multiplex PCR; in TCRdb, only in-frame clones are kept and a portion is missing. Here the sample spans about 82,000 clones, approximately 80% being singletons. V was cut by 5 bases and J by 4 bases, with 9 bases left in between. The CDR3 is 13 amino acids. Germline CDR1 is GTSNPN and CDR2 is SVGIG (reference sequence). The sample consisted of PBMCs. The rearrangement joins TRBV30 to TRBJ1-6; D is unclear. The receptor's source is a human donor in good health. The CDR3 DNA follows: TGTGCCTGGGAGGATAATTATAATTCACCCCTCCACTTT. Amino acid sequence: CAWEDNYNSPLHF.